Here is one TCR beta chain with its context. Its antigen is not known. The CDR3 covers 16 residues. In germline, CDR1 is LNHDA, CDR2 SQIVND (reference sequence). Trimming left V 5 bases short and J 3 bases short, with 16 bases between. These data come from a study of Graves' ophthalmopathy and Graves' hyperthyroidism. Investigators amplified TCR beta CDR3 regions from RNA transcripts. First-round RT-PCR with HTBI primers preceded a second-round multiplex PCR. TCRdb independently ran MiXCR on the multiplex PCR reads; one entry per CDR3 protein. Among 600,000 to 700,000 distinct CDR3 sequences listed, under 50% were seen once. Study observations and caveats: A 13-signature model separated ophthalmopathy from stable hyperthyroidism, reaching 85% to 90% sensitivity and almost 82% specificity cross-validated. A majority of expanded thyroid clonotypes exceeding 0.001 frequency were likewise present in blood.

The genes are TRBV19 and TRBJ1-4; TRBD1 might be the D (5 bases). Sequenced sample: peripheral blood. This clonotype originated in an adult man with Graves' ophthalmopathy. CDR3 in DNA: TGTGCCAGTAGTGCCCCGGGACTGCCATCTAATGAAAAACTGTTTTTT. Translating gives CASSAPGLPSNEKLFF.